Detailed here is one T cell receptor beta chain. Antigen specificity is unknown. This specimen belongs to a study of cytomegalovirus exposure and HLA in healthy donors. Study-wide points: In an earlier analysis, productive rearrangement rates for most beta V segments clustered near 87% or 30%. Accounts indicate the classifier identified cytomegalovirus status with strong specificity and sensitivity. A few V segments could not be told apart, such as TRBV6-2 and TRBV6-3, and were left out.

Germline V gives CDR1 LNHDA, CDR2 SQIVND (reference sequence). With V trimmed by 4 bases and J by 8 bases, 7 bases remained unmatched. The CDR3 loop spans 14 amino acids. PCR used 60 Vbeta primers and 13 Jbeta primers. The protocol was immunoSEQ multiplex PCR, while the TCRdb copy is restricted to in-frame clones and leaves out a portion. The repertoire has around 180,000 clones, about 85% of them found once; the top ten carry 1.5% to 2%. The specimen was PBMCs. The rearrangement uses TRBV19 and TRBJ2-3; 9 bases line up with TRBD2. This TCR came from a woman between 45 and 65 years old in good health and CMV-seronegative. The CDR3 spells CASSTSGIGVTQYF. The CDR3 bases are TGTGCCAGTAGTACTAGCGGGATCGGGGTTACGCAGTATTTT.